One sample yielded the 21 T cell receptor beta chains listed below, sequenced in a study of T-cell memory formation after mild COVID-19. TCRdb called the 5' RACE reads again in MiXCR, with one record for every CDR3 protein. The sample records hundreds of thousands of distinct CDR3 sequences, approximately 8% being singletons. Sequencing was done on a sample of PBMCs or a T cell subset sorted from them (not recorded which). All receptors derive from a man aged 18 to 35 who had mild COVID-19 (a few samples of this study predate the infection). Cell type and time point are not known.

This chain joins TRBV3-1 and TRBJ2-2; D gene uncertain. This CDR3 is 15 amino acids long. V was pared by 3 bases and J by 5 bases, with 13 bases between. Germline CDR1 is LGHDT and CDR2 is YNNKEL (reference sequence). CDR3 sequence reads: CASSQGTPVTGELFF. The CDR3 region has the DNA TGTGCCAGCAGCCAGGGCACTCCCGTTACCGGGGAGCTGTTTTTT.

This clonotype appeared many times. The V gene is TRBV6-5, the J gene TRBJ1-2; D unresolved. Germline values: CDR1 MNHEY, CDR2 SVGAGI. With 2 bases removed from V and 3 bases from J, the gap between germline ends came to 13 bases. This CDR3 has 15 residues. CDR3: CASSYRRLSDYGYTF. The CDR3 coding sequence is TGTGCCAGCAGTTACCGACGGCTTTCGGACTATGGCTACACCTTC.

This clonotype showed up just a few times. The chain couples TRBV12-3 or TRBV12-4 to TRBJ2-2, with TRBD1 matching over 9 bases. The CDR3 has 15 residues. J gave up 7 bases and V 2 bases, and 5 bases lay outside the gene matches. The CDR3 loop is CASSLSGTGFGELFF. CDR3 sequence (DNA): TGTGCCAGCAGTTTAAGTGGGACAGGGTTCGGGGAGCTGTTTTTT.

The chain recombines TRBV7-9 with TRBJ1-4, with D tentatively TRBD1 (5 bases). The CDR3 totals 15 residues. V shed 5 bases and J shed 7 bases, with 17 bases lying between them. Germline CDR1 reads SEHNR; CDR2 reads FQNEAQ (reference sequence). DNA of the CDR3: TGTGCCAGCAGCCTCGACAGTGATCGTAGTGAAAAACTGTTTTTT. It codes for CASSLDSDRSEKLFF.

This rearrangement joins TRBV6-5 to TRBJ2-7; 7 bases match TRBD1. CDR1 is MNHEY and CDR2 is SVGAGI in the germline V gene. The CDR3 sequence is 14 residues long. V dropped 0 bases and J dropped 2; count of bases not matched to a gene: 1. Here the CDR3 reads CASSYSQGAYEQYV. CDR3 DNA sequence: TGTGCCAGCAGTTACTCGCAGGGGGCCTACGAGCAGTACGTC.

This clonotype has only a few counts. V is TRBV5-1 and J is TRBJ2-1, with D perhaps matching TRBD2 (6 bases). V lost 7 bases to trimming and J lost 9 bases, with 17 bases between them. The CDR3 loop spans 13 amino acids. Germline values: CDR1 SGHRS, CDR2 YFSETQ. The CDR3 sequence: CASRYGGPSEQFF. CDR3 in DNA: TGCGCCAGCCGATACGGAGGGCCGAGTGAGCAGTTCTTC.

This clonotype was seen repeatedly, ten times or more. CDR3 nucleotide sequence: TGCAGCGTTGGAAAAGGGAACACTGAAGCTTTCTTT. Protein product: CSVGKGNTEAFF. The J gene is TRBJ1-1, the V gene TRBV29-1, with D unclear. V shed 4 bases and J shed 1 base, with 7 bases lying between them. CDR1 and CDR2 (germline): SQVTM, ANQGSEA. The CDR3 covers 12 residues.

Only a few counts were recorded for this clonotype. The V and J genes are TRBV20-1 and TRBJ2-7; maybe TRBD1 (5 bases). Trimming shortened V by 2 bases and J by 0 bases, and 14 bases separated the two germline ends. The CDR3 has 15 residues. CDR1 DFQATT and CDR2 SNEGSKA come from the germline V gene (reference sequence). CDR3 DNA: TGCAGTGCTAGATCGACAGTTACGAGCTCCTACGAGCAGTACTTC. Translation: CSARSTVTSSYEQYF.

Ten or more counts support this clonotype. The V gene is TRBV12-3 or TRBV12-4, the J gene TRBJ2-6; a possible D gene is TRBD2 (6 bases). Trimming took 7 bases from V and 3 from J, leaving 10 bases between them. The CDR3 consists of 14 residues. The CDR3 sequence: CASTPGDGANVLTF. The CDR3, as DNA: TGTGCCAGCACCCCGGGGGATGGGGCCAACGTCCTGACTTTC.

This clonotype came up a few times. This sequence joins TRBV27 and TRBJ1-4; tentatively, D is TRBD1 (6 bases). Germline CDR1 is MNHEY and CDR2 is SMNVEV (reference sequence). The V gene lost 7 bases and the J gene lost 4 bases, with 13 bases spanning the gap. The CDR3 extends over 14 amino acids. CDR3 coding DNA: TGTGCCAGCAAGTTGGGACACCATAATGAAAAACTGTTTTTT. Residues: CASKLGHHNEKLFF. Using reference TRBV27 and TRBJ1-4 for the parts outside the CDR3, the full variable domain is EAQVTQNPRYLITVTGKKLTVTCSQNMNHEYMSWYRQDPGLGLRQIYYSMNVEVTDKGDVPEGYKVSRKEKRNFPLILESPSPNQTSLYFCASKLGHHNEKLFFGSGTQLSVL.

The chain employs TRBV6-5 and TRBJ2-1, with a tentative D call TRBD2 (6 bases). The CDR3 sequence is 17 residues long. Trimming left V 2 bases short and J 4 bases short, with 18 bases between. The germline gives CDR1 MNHEY, CDR2 SVGAGI. The CDR3: CASSYGWDSEKYNEQFF. The CDR3 nucleotides are TGTGCCAGCAGTTACGGGTGGGACTCCGAAAAATACAATGAGCAGTTCTTC.

This rearrangement joins TRBV6-1 to TRBJ1-6; D is uncertain. The length of the CDR3 is 13 residues. Germline values: CDR1 MNHNS, CDR2 SASEGT. V was trimmed by 6 bases and J by 10 bases, leaving 13 bases between them. CDR3 sequence: CASRRPAESPLHF. In DNA, the CDR3 is TGTGCCAGCAGGAGGCCCGCGGAGTCACCCCTCCACTTT.

The chain links TRBV29-1 to TRBJ1-2; D call uncertain. The germline V gene has CDR1 SQVTM and CDR2 ANQGSEA. The CDR3 sequence is 13 residues long. Trimming took 5 bases from V and 3 from J, leaving 13 bases between them. The DNA of the CDR3 is TGCAGCGTTTGGAAGGGTGGGGACTATGGCTACACCTTC. It specifies CSVWKGGDYGYTF. The full variable domain, completed using reference TRBV29-1 and TRBJ1-2, is SAVISQKPSRDICQRGTSLTIQCQVDSQVTMMFWYRQQPGQSLTLIATANQGSEATYESGFVIDKFPISRPNLTFSTLTVSNMSPEDSSIYLCSVWKGGDYGYTFGSGTRLTVV.

This clonotype was observed a handful of times. The chain joins TRBV10-3 to TRBJ1-3; no clear D. Germline-derived CDR1 and CDR2 are ENHRY and SYGVKD. The V end lost 6 bases, the J end lost 1 base, and 13 bases lay between the germline ends. This CDR3 contains 15 residues. The CDR3, as DNA: TGTGCCATCAGCCCCCAGATTATGTCTGGAAACACCATATATTTT. Translation gives CAISPQIMSGNTIYF.

The V and J genes are TRBV5-1 and TRBJ1-6, with a tentative D call TRBD1 (6 bases). Deletions cut 6 bases from V and 5 bases from J, with 12 bases between. Looked up from germline, CDR1 is SGHRS and CDR2 is YFSETQ. The CDR3 contains 14 residues. The chain's CDR3 is CASTLSGDNSPLHF. The CDR3 DNA reads TGCGCCAGCACCTTATCAGGGGATAATTCACCCCTCCACTTT.

V gene TRBV5-5 combines with J gene TRBJ2-6; 7 bases are shared with TRBD2. V trimming: 0 bases; J trimming: 2 bases; junction bases outside the gene matches: 8. Germline V gene data show CDR1 as SGHKS and CDR2 as YYEKEE (reference sequence). CDR3 length: 18 residues. The CDR3 protein is CASSLVPGGGAGANVLTF. The CDR3 bases are TGTGCCAGCAGCTTGGTTCCGGGGGGAGGTGCTGGGGCCAACGTCCTGACTTTC.

The V and J genes are TRBV5-1 and TRBJ2-4; 10 nucleotides match TRBD2. The V gene's germline CDR1 is SGHRS and CDR2 YFSETQ. V was clipped by 4 bases and J by 0 bases; unmatched bases: 4. The CDR3 runs to 16 residues. The CDR3 protein is CASSLLAGGAKNIQYF. CDR3 coding DNA: TGCGCCAGCAGCCTGTTAGCGGGGGGAGCCAAAAACATTCAGTACTTC. Full variable domain (remainder filled in from reference TRBV5-1 and TRBJ2-4): KAGVTQTPRYLIKTRGQQVTLSCSPISGHRSVSWYQQTPGQGLQFLFEYFSETQRNKGNFPGRFSGRQFSNSRSEMNVSTLELGDSALYLCASSLLAGGAKNIQYFGAGTRLSVL.

This clonotype was recorded many times. The chain links TRBV2 to TRBJ1-1; a weak D match, TRBD1 (5 bases). The CDR3 spans 12 residues. Deletions cut 7 bases from V and 4 bases from J, with 10 bases between. Germline V gene sequence: CDR1 SNHLY, CDR2 FYNNEI. The CDR3 here is CASKWDLTEAFF. CDR3 DNA sequence: TGTGCCAGCAAGTGGGACCTCACTGAAGCTTTCTTT.

This chain connects TRBV6-6 to TRBJ2-7; D unresolved. The ends were cut back, 6 bases at V and 6 bases at J, with 12 bases in the middle. Per the germline V gene, CDR1 is MNHNY and CDR2 is SVGAGI (reference sequence). The CDR3 is 12 residues long. CDR3 bases: TGTGCCAGCAGCCGAGGTGGGCTCGAGCAGTACTTC. Translation gives CASSRGGLEQYF.

This clonotype was detected a few times. The J gene is TRBJ1-5, the V gene TRBV18; perhaps TRBD1 as D (6 bases). V lost 4 bases, J lost 7 bases, and 14 bases lay in between. This CDR3 is 14 amino acids long. The germline CDR1 and CDR2 sequences are KGHSH and LQKENI. This chain's CDR3 is CASSLQRDIQPQHF. CDR3 nucleotides: TGTGCCAGCTCACTCCAAAGGGACATCCAGCCCCAGCATTTT.

In its sample, this clonotype was seen a few times. The V call is TRBV7-2, the J call TRBJ2-7, with D possibly matching TRBD2 (7 bases). Deletions cut 5 bases from V and 3 bases from J, with 17 bases between. The CDR3 is 15 amino acids. Looked up from germline, CDR1 is SGHTA and CDR2 is FQGNSA. CDR3 loop: CASSPRGRGSYEQYF. Written as DNA, the CDR3 is TGTGCCAGCAGCCCCCGGGGGCGGGGGAGCTACGAGCAGTACTTC.